This is a list of T cell receptor beta chains from one sample in a study of type 1 and type 2 diabetes patients. Each CDR3 protein gets one entry after TCRdb re-called the multiplex PCR reads with MiXCR. Here the sample spans fewer than 300,000 distinct CDR3 sequences, roughly 48% being singletons. Sequencing was done on a sample of peripheral blood mononuclear cells (PBMCs). The origin of the receptors is a young man with type 2 diabetes. Both conserved end residues are part of each CDR3. D genes are given only for firm matches. Some rows have no size entry. The others give once, few or many, or a class for an expanded clone.

d_call,v_call,j_call,clone_size,cdr3_nt,cdr3_aa
NA,TRBV7-2,TRBJ1-4,NA,TGTGCCAGCAGCTTAGAGGGGAAACTGTTTTTT,CASSLEGKLFF
NA,TRBV7-2,TRBJ2-2,NA,TGTGCCAGCAGCTTAGAATTTCGAGGGTTAACCGGGGAGCTGTTTTTT,CASSLEFRGLTGELFF
NA,TRBV13,TRBJ2-1,NA,TGTGCCAGCAGCTTGCGCGTGAGCTCCTACAATGAGCAGTTCTTC,CASSLRVSSYNEQFF
NA,TRBV24-1,TRBJ2-7,NA,TGTGCCACCAGTGATTCAACAGGGGAGCAGTACTTC,CATSDSTGEQYF
NA,TRBV29-1,TRBJ1-1,few,TGCAGCGCCTGGGCTGGGCCAAACACTGAAGCTTTCTTT,CSAWAGPNTEAFF
TRBD1,TRBV5-1,TRBJ1-6,NA,TGCGCCAGCAGCCCAGGGGGCAGCTCCTATAATTCACCCCTCCACTTT,CASSPGGSSYNSPLHF
NA,TRBV30,TRBJ1-1,few,TGTGCCTGGAGCCCGGGGCTCGGACGCAAAGCTTTCTTT,CAWSPGLGRKAFF
NA,TRBV11-2,TRBJ1-5,NA,TGTGCCAGCAGCTTAGGGGTCGGCAGTAATCAGCCCCAGCATTTT,CASSLGVGSNQPQHF
NA,TRBV19,TRBJ2-2,NA,TGTGCCAGTAGTATGGAGACAGGAGACACCGGGGAGCTGTTTTTT,CASSMETGDTGELFF
NA,TRBV7-2,TRBJ2-7,few,TGTGCCAGCAGCGAGGGTAGGGGTAGGTCCTACGAGCAGTACTTC,CASSEGRGRSYEQYF
NA,TRBV19,TRBJ1-4,NA,TGTGCCAGTAGTATAGACCCGGGACCGGTTAATGAAAAACTGTTTTTT,CASSIDPGPVNEKLFF
NA,TRBV7-9,TRBJ1-2,few,TGTGCCAGCAGCTTAGTCGGGACGGACTATGGCTACACCTTC,CASSLVGTDYGYTF
NA,TRBV7-2,TRBJ1-4,NA,TGTGCCAGCAGTTCCCTTCAACCCGGGGATAATGAAAAACTGTTTTTT,CASSSLQPGDNEKLFF
TRBD1,TRBV5-1,TRBJ2-7,few,TGCGCCAGCAGCTCTACGGGACAGGGATCCTACGAGCAGTACTTC,CASSSTGQGSYEQYF
NA,TRBV6-6,TRBJ2-7,NA,TGTGCCAGCAGGGGAGGACAGGAATACGAGCAGTACTTC,CASRGGQEYEQYF
NA,TRBV7-3,TRBJ2-1,few,TGCGCCAGCAGCCAAGGATTAGGGCCTTACAATGAGCAGTTCTTC,CASSQGLGPYNEQFF
TRBD2,TRBV12-3/TRBV12-4,TRBJ2-1,NA,TGTGCCAGCAGTTTAGCGCTAACGTGGGGCGGGAGCCCCAATGAGCAGTTCTTC,CASSLALTWGGSPNEQFF
TRBD2,TRBV7-7,TRBJ2-7,few,TGTGCCAGCAGCCCAGGACTAGCGGACTACGAGCAGTACTTC,CASSPGLADYEQYF
NA,TRBV12-5,TRBJ2-7,few,TGTGCTAGTGGTTTTGAGGGGTCCTACGAGCAGTACTTC,CASGFEGSYEQYF
NA,TRBV11-2,TRBJ2-7,NA,TGTGCCAGCAGATCAGACGGGTACGAGCAGTACTTC,CASRSDGYEQYF
TRBD1,TRBV20-1,TRBJ2-7,NA,TGCAGGATCGACAGGGGACCGGACGAGCAGTACTTC,CRIDRGPDEQYF
TRBD1,TRBV20-1,TRBJ2-7,NA,TGCAGTGCTGGGACAGGGTTTTCCTACGAACAGTACTTC,CSAGTGFSYEQYF
NA,TRBV19,TRBJ2-7,many,TGTGCCAGTGGGAATGGCTACGAGCAGTACTTC,CASGNGYEQYF
TRBD1,TRBV7-8,TRBJ2-1,few,TGTGCCAGCAGCCAGCGACAAAAACAGGGGGATCATGAGCAGTTCTTC,CASSQRQKQGDHEQFF
NA,TRBV30,TRBJ1-1,many,TGTGCCTGGAGTGTACTGGGGGGCACTGAAGCTTTCTTT,CAWSVLGGTEAFF
NA,TRBV7-8,TRBJ2-7,NA,TGTGCCAGCAGCTTAGGACTCCTCTCCTACGAGCAGTACTTC,CASSLGLLSYEQYF
TRBD1,TRBV2,TRBJ2-2,many,TGTGCCAGCAGTATGAATAAACGGACAGGGTACACCGGGGAGCTGTTTTTT,CASSMNKRTGYTGELFF
TRBD2,TRBV19,TRBJ2-5,NA,TGCGCCGGCACTAGACTAGCGGGAGGGAAAGAGACCCAGTACTTC,CAGTRLAGGKETQYF
NA,TRBV27,TRBJ2-3,NA,TGTGCCAGCAGTTTATCGAGCGGGAGCACAGATACGCAGTATTTT,CASSLSSGSTDTQYF
TRBD1,TRBV2,TRBJ1-2,many,TGTGCCAGCAGGGGTCCCAGACAGGGTGAGGGCTACACCTTC,CASRGPRQGEGYTF
NA,TRBV6-6,TRBJ1-2,NA,TGTGCCAGCAGTTCCGGGAAAAACTATGGCTACGCCTTC,CASSSGKNYGYAF
NA,TRBV25-1,TRBJ2-3,NA,TGCGCCAGCAGTGAGTCGGTGGGGGGAAACACAGATACGCAGTATTTT,CASSESVGGNTDTQYF
NA,TRBV29-1,TRBJ2-1,NA,TGCAGCGTAGCACCTAGACGGGGCTACAATGAGCAGTTCTTC,CSVAPRRGYNEQFF
TRBD1,TRBV20-1,TRBJ1-2,few,TGCAGGGCTACGACAGGGACTAACTATGGCTACACCTTC,CRATTGTNYGYTF
NA,TRBV20-1,TRBJ2-3,NA,TGCAGTGTCCAACAGGGTAGCACAGATACGCAGTATTTT,CSVQQGSTDTQYF
NA,TRBV30,TRBJ1-1,NA,TGTGCCTGGAGTTTAGTTATAGGGACTGAAGCTTTCTTT,CAWSLVIGTEAFF
NA,TRBV15,TRBJ2-5,few,TGTGCCACCAGCAGAGGTCCAGAGACCCAGTACTTC,CATSRGPETQYF
NA,TRBV2,TRBJ2-4,NA,TGTGCCAGCAGGTCCCAGGGGGCCAAAAACATTCAGTACTTC,CASRSQGAKNIQYF
NA,TRBV4-2,TRBJ2-5,NA,TGTGCCAGCAGCCAAGATAACTATGAGACCCAGTACTTC,CASSQDNYETQYF
NA,TRBV13,TRBJ2-1,NA,TGTGCCAGCAGCCCCCCGGTAGGGGCTGAGCAGTTCTTC,CASSPPVGAEQFF
TRBD2,TRBV10-2,TRBJ2-3,NA,TGCGCCAGCAGTCCGAGCGGGAAGTTCACAGATACGCAGTATTTT,CASSPSGKFTDTQYF
TRBD2,TRBV11-3,TRBJ2-6,few,TGTGCCAGCAGCCCCAGGCATAGCGGGAGTTCTGGGGCCAACGTCCTGACTTTC,CASSPRHSGSSGANVLTF
NA,TRBV4-1,TRBJ2-7,NA,TGCGCCAGCAGCCAAGAAACCAGGAGATACGAGCAGTACTTC,CASSQETRRYEQYF
NA,TRBV27,TRBJ1-5,NA,TGTGCCCGGGGAGGAACTTATAGCAATCAGCCCCAGCATTTT,CARGGTYSNQPQHF
NA,TRBV10-1,TRBJ2-1,NA,TGCGCCATCTCCTCGGGGACGGACCGATCCTACAATGAGCAGTTCTTC,CAISSGTDRSYNEQFF
TRBD2,TRBV11-2,TRBJ2-1,NA,TGTGCCAGCAGCTTAGGTCTAGCGGGAGGGCCAATATTTGAGCAGTTCTTC,CASSLGLAGGPIFEQFF
TRBD2,TRBV15,TRBJ2-5,NA,TGTGCCACCAGCAGAGGGGCTAGCGGGGGGGCAGAGACCCAGTACTTC,CATSRGASGGAETQYF
NA,TRBV7-3,TRBJ2-2,NA,TGTGCCAGCAGCTTAACGGGCGGGGGCCTCACCGGGGAGCTGTTTTTT,CASSLTGGGLTGELFF
NA,TRBV12-3/TRBV12-4,TRBJ1-1,once,TGTGCCAGCAGTTCGCAGGTGGCGGCCACTGAAGCTTTCTTT,CASSSQVAATEAFF
TRBD1,TRBV5-1,TRBJ2-5,NA,TGCGCCAGCAGCTTGGAGCACAGGGGTCGTCAAGAGACCCAGTACTTC,CASSLEHRGRQETQYF
TRBD2,TRBV20-1,TRBJ2-1,NA,TGCAGTGCTGCCCACGACCTAGCGGGAGACGGCAATGAGCAGTTCTTC,CSAAHDLAGDGNEQFF
TRBD2,TRBV7-2,TRBJ2-7,NA,TGTGCCAGCAGCTCGTACGGACTAGCGCTATACGAGCAGTACTTC,CASSSYGLALYEQYF
NA,TRBV5-8,TRBJ2-7,few,TGTGCCAGCAGCCCGGACGGTTACTACGAGCAGTACTTC,CASSPDGYYEQYF
NA,TRBV7-8,TRBJ2-1,NA,TGTGCCAGCAGCGTGACGACGAGCTCCTACAATGAGCAGTTCTTC,CASSVTTSSYNEQFF
NA,TRBV12-3/TRBV12-4,TRBJ1-1,NA,TGTGCCAGCAGTTTATTCAGGGTGAACACTGAAGCTTTCTTT,CASSLFRVNTEAFF
NA,TRBV2,TRBJ1-2,many,TGTGCCAGCAGAAGCGGGACGGCAGTCTATGGCTACACCTTC,CASRSGTAVYGYTF
NA,TRBV28,TRBJ2-7,NA,TGTGCCAGCAGTTCCACGGTGATGGAGCAGTACTTC,CASSSTVMEQYF